What follows is one TCR beta chain and its context. The sample comes from a study of T cells in Graves' hyperthyroidism and ophthalmopathy. Regions amplified from RNA transcripts were the TCR beta CDR3 regions. HTBI primers were used for first-round RT-PCR of the TCR CDR3. TCRdb independently ran MiXCR on the multiplex PCR reads; one entry per CDR3 protein. The table has approximately 690,000 distinct CDR3 sequences, roughly 20% seen once. The V gene end was trimmed by 6 bases and the J gene end by 7 bases; junction bases not matched to a gene: 7. Germline CDR1 is DFQATT and CDR2 is SNEGSKA (reference sequence). The CDR3 is 13 residues long.

The chain joins TRBV20-1 to TRBJ2-7; 12 nucleotides align to TRBD1. This receptor was taken from a man aged 30 to 45 with Graves' ophthalmopathy. Sequenced sample: blood. The CDR3 reads CSARDRGRGEQYF. Written as DNA, the CDR3 is TGCAGTGCCAGGGACAGGGGGCGCGGGGAGCAGTACTTC.